This TCR beta chain was documented in a study of blood T cell repertoires in COVID-19. In germline, CDR1 is SGHTA, CDR2 FQGNSA. The V end lost 3 bases, the J end lost 2 bases, and 8 bases lay between the germline ends. CDR3 size: 13 residues. Method: immunoSEQ multiplex PCR; TCRdb's copy keeps in-frame clones and lacks some. The table includes over 200,000 clones, nearly 90% detected once. The chain couples TRBV7-2 to TRBJ2-7; D is perhaps TRBD2 (5 bases). This sequence was found in a man aged 30 to 45 who had recovered from COVID-19. Sequenced: PBMCs or T cells enriched from blood (not recorded which). The CDR3 sequence: CASSLGSTYEQYF. CDR3 nucleotides: TGTGCCAGCAGCTTGGGGAGTACCTACGAGCAGTACTTC.